Reported below is one T cell receptor (beta chain). No antigen is known for it. The data belong to a study of cytomegalovirus exposure and HLA in healthy donors. Whole-study results and caveats: Productive rates of about 87% or about 30% were seen for most TCR beta V segments in an earlier analysis.

CDR1 and CDR2 from the germline V gene are MNHEY and SMNVEV (reference sequence). V gave up 5 bases and J gave up 1 base, with 15 bases separating them. The length of the CDR3 is 16 residues. The PCR contained 60 Vbeta and 13 Jbeta primers. The method was immunoSEQ multiplex PCR; TCRdb's version includes in-frame clones alone and lacks a portion of them. The sample lists approximately 160,000 clones, roughly four fifths occurring once. The chain has TRBV27 and TRBJ1-5; TRBD1 might be the D (5 bases). Sequenced sample: PBMCs. The TCR comes from a woman in her forties in good health and CMV-seronegative. CDR3 bases: TGTGCCAGCAGTCCCCGACAGTCGCTGAGCAATCAGCCCCAGCATTTT. Its translation: CASSPRQSLSNQPQHF.